This TCR beta chain was sequenced for a study of T cells after somatic rescue of genetic block. Method: immunoSEQ multiplex PCR; TCRdb's copy keeps in-frame clones and lacks some. The data hold roughly 65,000 clones, with around 90% observed a single time. The sequenced sample consisted of peripheral blood mononuclear cells (PBMCs). The TCR comes from a man aged 40-49 years.

This CDR3 is CASRRGRSYEQYF. The CDR3 DNA sequence: TGTGCCAGCAGAAGGGGCCGCTCCTACGAGCAGTACTTC. The chain links TRBV27 to TRBJ2-7, with D possibly being TRBD1 (5 bases). CDR1 is MNHEY and CDR2 is SMNVEV in the germline V gene (reference sequence). The CDR3 extends over 13 amino acids. V was clipped by 6 bases and J by 0 bases, with 9 bases between them.